The rows below give T cell receptor beta chains drawn from one sample of a study of blood T cells in healthy people across ages. TCRdb processed the 5' RACE reads anew with MiXCR; each CDR3 protein has one entry. The profile shows about 780,000 distinct CDR3 sequences, around 68% of them singletons. Material: blood. The receptor source for this set is a young man in good health. Each CDR3 is given with its conserved first and last residue. A D gene is named only where the DNA matches it firmly. The listing skips clone size in some rows; elsewhere it reads once, few, many or a size class.

D gene,clone size,J gene,V gene,CDR3 protein,CDR3 DNA
NA,NA,TRBJ1-2,TRBV30,CAWSSQGINYGYTF,TGTGCCTGGAGCTCACAGGGAATTAACTATGGCTACACCTTC
NA,NA,TRBJ2-3,TRBV20-1,CSASGDVVGGTDTQYF,TGCAGTGCTAGCGGGGACGTCGTAGGAGGCACAGATACGCAGTATTTT
NA,once,TRBJ1-5,TRBV27,CASSLKQDQPQHF,TGTGCCAGCAGTCTCAAACAGGATCAGCCCCAGCATTTT
NA,few,TRBJ2-7,TRBV29-1,CSVEDREGEQYF,TGCAGCGTTGAAGACAGGGAAGGCGAGCAGTACTTC
NA,many,TRBJ2-3,TRBV4-2,CASSQTTSTDTQYF,TGTGCCAGCAGCCAGACGACTAGCACAGATACGCAGTATTTT
TRBD2,NA,TRBJ2-6,TRBV27,CASSPLGRGESGANVLTF,TGTGCCAGCAGTCCCCTAGGGCGGGGGGAGTCTGGGGCCAACGTCCTGACTTTC
NA,NA,TRBJ2-5,TRBV15,CATSRATGAQETQYF,TGTGCCACCAGCAGAGCGACAGGTGCACAAGAGACCCAGTACTTC
NA,NA,TRBJ2-7,TRBV6-6,CASSYLSLIGYEQYF,TGTGCCAGCAGTTACCTCTCGTTGATAGGGTACGAGCAGTACTTC
TRBD2,few,TRBJ2-7,TRBV20-1,CSARDSSGGTYEQYF,TGCAGTGCTAGAGATTCGAGCGGGGGCACCTACGAGCAGTACTTC
NA,few,TRBJ2-5,TRBV28,CASKVGQETQYF,TGTGCCAGCAAGGTGGGCCAAGAGACCCAGTACTTC
NA,NA,TRBJ2-7,TRBV6-5,CASSYDPNSYEQYF,TGTGCCAGCAGTTACGACCCGAACTCCTACGAGCAGTACTTC
NA,NA,TRBJ2-1,TRBV13,CASSLPSAYNEQFF,TGTGCCAGCAGCCTCCCGAGTGCCTACAATGAGCAGTTCTTC
NA,few,TRBJ2-1,TRBV7-2,CASSLDPRWATRSYNEQFF,TGTGCCAGCAGCTTAGATCCGAGATGGGCTACTCGATCTTACAATGAGCAGTTCTTC
TRBD2,few,TRBJ2-1,TRBV10-3,CAISLAGIYNEQFF,TGTGCCATCAGTCTAGCGGGGATTTACAATGAGCAGTTCTTC
TRBD2,NA,TRBJ2-3,TRBV20-1,CSAILAGTTDTQYF,TGCAGTGCTATACTAGCGGGGACCACAGATACGCAGTATTTT
NA,NA,TRBJ2-5,TRBV7-6,CASSPGVPHEAQYF,TGTGCCAGCAGCCCCGGGGTTCCCCATGAGGCCCAGTACTTC